The 8 T cell receptor beta chains presented below share a single source sample, sequenced in a study of T cells in Graves' hyperthyroidism and ophthalmopathy (dated by TCRdb to the late 2010s). Libraries were prepared through multiplex PCR. Reads for this sample came from an Illumina HiSeq 2000. The TCR beta CDR3 regions were amplified from the RNA transcripts. The TCR CDR3 was subjected to a first round of RT-PCR using the HTBI primer set and the Qiagen OneStep RT-PCR kit. TCRdb reworked the public reads: Q25 trimming with fastp, MiXCR clone assembly, productive beta chains retained. One record per CDR3 amino acid sequence lists the most common genes and DNA. Recorded for this sample are about 380,000 distinct CDR3 sequences; around 18% of them occurred a single time. The top ten clonotypes cover 35% to 45% of the sample. Sequencing was performed on blood. Receptors were obtained from a man younger than 30 with Graves' ophthalmopathy.

J is TRBJ2-7 and V is TRBV2; 8 positions agree with TRBD1. With V trimmed by 6 bases and J by 3 bases, 4 bases remained unmatched. The germline CDR1 and CDR2 sequences are SNHLY and FYNNEI. The CDR3 sequence is 13 residues long. The CDR3 reads CASRDRDLYEQYF. The CDR3 nucleotides are TGTGCCAGCAGGGACAGGGATCTCTACGAGCAGTACTTC.

CDR3 in amino acids: CASSLQGRFFSGANVLTF. CDR3 nucleotides: TGCGCCAGCAGCTTACAGGGGCGATTCTTCTCTGGGGCCAACGTCCTGACTTTC. The chain is built from TRBV5-1 and TRBJ2-6; 7 nucleotides line up with TRBD1. Germline trimming cut 2 bases from V and 0 bases from J; bases unmatched to any gene: 8. CDR1 and CDR2 from the germline V gene are SGHRS and YFSETQ. This CDR3 contains 18 residues. Combining the CDR3 with reference TRBV5-1 and TRBJ2-6 gives the whole variable domain KAGVTQTPRYLIKTRGQQVTLSCSPISGHRSVSWYQQTPGQGLQFLFEYFSETQRNKGNFPGRFSGRQFSNSRSEMNVSTLELGDSALYLCASSLQGRFFSGANVLTFGAGSRLTVL.

This clonotype was counted at least ten times. CDR3: CASSLVGTDLIDQYF. The CDR3 region has the DNA TGTGCCAGCAGCCTGGTTGGGACAGACTTAATTGACCAGTACTTC. V gene TRBV2 combines with J gene TRBJ2-5; TRBD1 agrees at 7 bases. The CDR3 has 15 residues. The germline V gene encodes CDR1 SNHLY and CDR2 FYNNEI. V shed 6 bases and J 10 bases; nucleotides not matched to a gene: 17.

The sample holds one count of this clonotype. The chain carries TRBV18 and TRBJ2-3; D is unclear. This CDR3 has 14 residues. Germline V gene lookup returns CDR1 KGHSH and CDR2 LQKENI. Trimming cost V 3 bases and J 0 bases, with 7 bases left between them. In nucleotides, the CDR3 is TGTGCCAGCTCACCCGGAATGAGCACAGATACGCAGTATTTT. Amino acids: CASSPGMSTDTQYF. Based on the CDR3 plus reference TRBV18 and TRBJ2-3, the full variable domain is NAGVMQNPRHLVRRRGQEARLRCSPMKGHSHVYWYRQLPEEGLKFMVYLQKENIIDESGMPKERFSAEFPKEGPSILRIQQVVRGDSAAYFCASSPGMSTDTQYFGPGTRLTVL.

This clonotype was seen many times. This chain connects TRBV28 to TRBJ1-3; no firm D call. V lost 4 bases and J 4 bases, leaving 17 bases between the germline ends. From germline, CDR1 is MDHEN and CDR2 SYDVKM. The CDR3 runs 16 residues. CDR3 in amino acids: CASSSTITAAGNTIYF. The DNA for the CDR3 is TGTGCCAGCAGTTCAACCATAACGGCGGCGGGAAACACCATATATTTT.

There are many counts of this clonotype. The chain recombines TRBV7-8 with TRBJ2-3; D is possibly TRBD1 (6 bases). V lost 5 bases to trimming and J lost 4 bases, with 16 bases between them. From germline, CDR1 is SGHVS and CDR2 FQNEAQ. This CDR3 comprises 15 residues. The CDR3, as DNA: TGTGCCAGCAGCCCCCACAGGGAGTGGGCAGATACGCAGTATTTT. Translating gives CASSPHREWADTQYF.

The table lists this clonotype with a few counts. This rearrangement joins TRBV2 to TRBJ1-4; TRBD1 is a possible D gene (6 bases). The ends were cut back, 6 bases at V and 3 bases at J, with 11 bases in the middle. The CDR3 has 14 residues. CDR1 SNHLY and CDR2 FYNNEI come from the germline V gene. For the CDR3, the DNA is TGTGCCAGCAGCGCGACAGGCCCTAATGAAAAACTGTTTTTT. This gives the protein CASSATGPNEKLFF.

For this clonotype: A much larger clonotype is one base distant, so this may be a read error. No conserved phenylalanine or tryptophan ends this CDR3, so it is likely a read error. The gene calls are TRBV18 and TRBJ1-5, with D possibly being TRBD1 (6 bases). Germline CDR1 and CDR2: KGHSH and LQKENI. V lost 0 bases and J lost 7, with 16 bases in between. The CDR3 contains 16 residues. This chain's CDR3 is CASSPPSREGGQPQHS. The CDR3, as DNA: TGTGCCAGCTCACCACCGTCGCGGGAGGGGGGGCAGCCCCAGCATTCT.